This paragraph covers one TCR beta chain sequence. Its antigen is as yet unknown. This beta chain is a stray read from a library made for alpha chains; its abundance is not meaningful. These data are taken from a study of naive and memory T cell subsets. Overall study results and limits: TCR counts from RNA may reflect activation-linked expression changes.

Overnight CMV lysate stimulation of fresh PBMCs defined donor CMV status by CD4+ IFNgamma. The ligated cDNA underwent four PCR rounds using SP2 and nested alpha and beta constant-region primers. The cDNA 3' end received a ligated single-stranded oligonucleotide carrying the SP2 primer and a 12-nucleotide UMI. TCRdb re-called the UMI-ligation and nested PCR reads through MiXCR, storing one row per CDR3 protein. The repertoire includes under 150 distinct CDR3 sequences, around 79% of them detected once, and around 23% sits in the top ten. The clonotype was recovered from a human donor in good health. Sequenced material: naive CD8+ T cells from blood.

The CDR3 reads CASSPPDLNTEAFF. Here the CDR3 DNA reads TGTGCCAGCTCACCACCAGACTTGAACACTGAAGCTTTCTTT. V is TRBV18 and J is TRBJ1-1; D is unclear. Germline-derived CDR1 and CDR2 are KGHSH and LQKENI. Trimming pared 0 bases from V and 0 bases from J, leaving 5 bases between. The CDR3 runs 14 residues.